Listed below are T cell receptor beta chains from one sample, sequenced in a study of cytomegalovirus exposure and HLA in healthy donors. The assay was immunoSEQ multiplex PCR, and TCRdb's table has in-frame clones only and misses some. Of approximately 190,000 clones in the sample, about 86% were seen once. What was sequenced was PBMCs. Source of these receptors: a woman aged 18-29 years in good health and CMV-seropositive. Both conserved end residues are part of each CDR3. A D gene is named only where the DNA matches it firmly. Not every row has a clone size; where given, it reads once, few, many or a size class.

NA	14	NA	TRBJ1-4	TRBV19	TGTGCCAGTAGAACCGGGACACCAAATGAAAAACTGTTTTTT	CASRTGTPNEKLFF
NA	17	NA	TRBJ2-2	TRBV4-2	TGTGCCAGCAGCCACCTGACAGGGCGGGAGAACACCGGGGAGCTGTTTTTT	CASSHLTGRENTGELFF
NA	13	few	TRBJ1-3	TRBV5-4	TGTGCCAGCCACCAAAGGGGTGGGAACACCATATATTTT	CASHQRGGNTIYF
TRBD2	15	NA	TRBJ2-3	TRBV7-9	TGTGCCAGCAGCCGCGGGGGGGCCGAGACAGATACGCAGTATTTT	CASSRGGAETDTQYF
NA	14	NA	TRBJ1-1	TRBV5-1	TGCGCCAGCAGCATTTCAGGGGCGCACACTGAAGCTTTCTTT	CASSISGAHTEAFF
TRBD2	16	NA	TRBJ2-5	TRBV9	TGTGCCAGCAGCGTAGGGTTAGCGGGGGGTCAAGAGACCCAGTACTTC	CASSVGLAGGQETQYF
TRBD1	15	few	TRBJ1-2	TRBV29-1	TGCAGCGTCGACTCCTCGGGGACAGTACGGGGTGGCTACACCTTC	CSVDSSGTVRGGYTF
TRBD2	15	NA	TRBJ2-2	TRBV19	TGTGCCAGTAGTATAGACGGCGGGGGGGCCGGGGAGCTGTTTTTT	CASSIDGGGAGELFF
TRBD1	14	NA	TRBJ2-5	TRBV11-3	TGTGCCAGCAGTCGACAGGGGCTTGGAGAGACCCAGTACTTC	CASSRQGLGETQYF
NA	12	NA	TRBJ2-1	TRBV7-2	TGTGCCAGCAGCTTTTTGGGGGCTTGGCAGTTCTTC	CASSFLGAWQFF
TRBD1	15	NA	TRBJ1-4	TRBV19	TGTGCCAGTAGTTACCGGACAGGGGTAGGTGAAAAACTGTTTTTT	CASSYRTGVGEKLFF
NA	11	NA	TRBJ2-3	TRBV20-1	TGCAGTGCTAAAGACTCCCTTTTGCAGTATTTT	CSAKDSLLQYF
TRBD2	15	NA	TRBJ2-2	TRBV6-5	TGTGCCAGCAGTTCCGCGGGGGCGAACACCGGGGAGCTGTTTTTT	CASSSAGANTGELFF
NA	13	NA	TRBJ2-3	TRBV7-9	TGTGCCAGCAGCTTAATGACCGCGGATATGCAGTATTTT	CASSLMTADMQYF
TRBD2	15	NA	TRBJ2-1	TRBV5-1	TGCGCCAGCAGCTTACTAGCGGGGGGGACGAATGAGCAGTTCTTC	CASSLLAGGTNEQFF
NA	14	NA	TRBJ2-1	TRBV27	TGTGCCAGCAACCCGGGGGACGCCTACAATGAGCAGTTCTTC	CASNPGDAYNEQFF
TRBD1	15	once	TRBJ1-2	TRBV9	TGTGCCAGCAGCGTAGATGGGACAGGGCTCTATGGCTACACCTTC	CASSVDGTGLYGYTF
NA	13	NA	TRBJ2-3	TRBV19	TGTGCCAGTAGTATTCAGGGGAAAGATACGCAGTATTTT	CASSIQGKDTQYF
NA	13	NA	TRBJ1-1	TRBV7-2	TGTGCCAGCAGCTTTCAGGGGCACACTGAAGCTTTCTTT	CASSFQGHTEAFF
TRBD1	16	few	TRBJ1-6	TRBV4-1	TGCGCCAGCAGCACGTCTCAGGGGGCCGGGGGATCACCCCTCCACTTT	CASSTSQGAGGSPLHF
TRBD2	20	NA	TRBJ2-3	TRBV4-3	TGCGCCAGCAGCCAAGTTCCCCCCCCTCCTAGCGGAGATAAGACAGATACGCAGTATTTT	CASSQVPPPPSGDKTDTQYF
TRBD1	14	NA	TRBJ1-5	TRBV30	TGTGCCTGGAGTGGGGGACAGCTTTATCAGCCCCAGCATTTT	CAWSGGQLYQPQHF
NA	14	NA	TRBJ2-7	TRBV6-6	TGTGCCAGCAGACTAGGGTGGGGAAACTACGAGCAGTACTTC	CASRLGWGNYEQYF
NA	11	NA	TRBJ2-3	TRBV20-1	TGCAGTGTATCAGGCAGGGATACGCAGTATTTT	CSVSGRDTQYF
TRBD2	18	few	TRBJ2-3	TRBV15	TGTGCCACCAGCAGAGGGTTCGGCGGGGGGGCCCTAACAGATACGCAGTATTTT	CATSRGFGGGALTDTQYF
NA	15	NA	TRBJ1-1	TRBV29-1	TGCAGCGTTGAAGACTCACGGGACACGAACACTGAAGCTTTCTTT	CSVEDSRDTNTEAFF
NA	12	NA	TRBJ2-3	TRBV7-2	TGTGCCAGCAGTTCGTATGCAGATACGCAGTATTTT	CASSSYADTQYF
NA	16	NA	TRBJ2-2	TRBV5-6	TGTGCCAGCAGCTTGGGACTGGCCATTAACACCGGGGAGCTGTTTTTT	CASSLGLAINTGELFF